The rows below give T cell receptor beta chains drawn from one sample of a study of T cells after yellow fever vaccination. TCRdb fed the 5' RACE reads into MiXCR, producing one record per CDR3 protein. Among around 47,000 distinct CDR3 sequences listed, 6.8% were seen once. The material sequenced was CD8+ T cells not binding an NS4B(214-222) dextramer, sorted from PBMCs, taken 45 days after the yellow fever booster vaccination. The receptors originated from a man aged 25 to 45 who received the YFV17D yellow fever vaccine. Both conserved end residues are part of each CDR3. A D gene is named only where the DNA matches it firmly. Rows may omit the clone size; those that give it use once, few, many or a size class.

V	D	J	size	CDR3	DNA
TRBV7-2	NA	TRBJ2-3	many	CASSFGVSTDTQYF	TGTGCCAGCAGCTTTGGGGTATCCACAGATACGCAGTATTTT
TRBV4-3	TRBD1	TRBJ1-4	NA	CASSQEDLGQGAKELFF	TGCGCCAGCAGCCAAGAAGATCTGGGGCAGGGGGCGAAGGAACTGTTTTTT
TRBV5-1	NA	TRBJ2-3	many	CASSYPGLSTDTQYF	TGCGCCAGCAGCTACCCGGGACTGAGCACAGATACGCAGTATTTT
TRBV20-1	NA	TRBJ1-1	few	CSASEGHLNTEAFF	TGCAGTGCTAGCGAGGGACACTTGAACACTGAAGCTTTCTTT
TRBV6-2/TRBV6-3	NA	TRBJ1-1	many	CASSYVGTEAFF	TGTGCCAGCAGTTACGTTGGAACTGAAGCTTTCTTT
TRBV5-1	NA	TRBJ2-1	many	CASSYQNEQFF	TGCGCCAGCAGCTACCAGAATGAGCAGTTCTTC
TRBV3-1	TRBD2	TRBJ2-7	few	CASSQGPSGSSYEQYF	TGTGCCAGCAGCCAGGGCCCTAGCGGAAGCTCCTACGAGCAGTACTTC
TRBV20-1	NA	TRBJ2-1	many	CSARDVYEQFF	TGCAGTGCTAGAGATGTATATGAGCAGTTCTTC
TRBV27	TRBD2	TRBJ2-1	once	CASSFGTTNEQFF	TGTGCCAGCAGTTTCGGGACTACCAATGAGCAGTTCTTC
TRBV27	NA	TRBJ1-5	many	CASRPTGSNQPQHF	TGTGCCAGCAGACCTACGGGATCAAATCAGCCCCAGCATTTT
TRBV15	TRBD1	TRBJ2-3	many	CATSRDFAGGESDTQYF	TGTGCCACCAGCAGAGATTTCGCAGGGGGTGAATCAGATACGCAGTATTTT
TRBV21-1	NA	TRBJ2-5	many	CASILRRVDQETQYF	TGTGCCAGCATCCTCCGCCGGGTCGACCAAGAGACCCAGTACTTC
TRBV6-5	NA	TRBJ1-5	many	CASRSGTGNQPQHF	TGTGCCAGCAGGTCGGGGACTGGCAATCAGCCCCAGCATTTT
TRBV7-6	NA	TRBJ2-1	many	CASRSAAVGGHEQFF	TGTGCCAGCAGATCCGCCGCGGTAGGAGGTCATGAGCAGTTCTTC
TRBV19	NA	TRBJ2-7	many	CASSRNGEFHEQYF	TGTGCCAGTAGTAGAAACGGGGAATTCCACGAGCAGTACTTC
TRBV12-3/TRBV12-4	TRBD2	TRBJ2-1	many	CASRSGTSGFNEQFF	TGTGCCAGCAGATCCGGGACTAGCGGATTCAATGAGCAGTTCTTC
TRBV5-1	NA	TRBJ2-1	many	CASSLASSYNEQFF	TGCGCCAGCAGCTTGGCTAGCTCCTACAATGAGCAGTTCTTC
TRBV7-8	NA	TRBJ2-3	many	CASSPDPGGWTDTQYF	TGTGCCAGCAGCCCCGATCCCGGAGGGTGGACAGATACGCAGTATTTT
TRBV15	NA	TRBJ2-1	NA	CATSTTASGTEDNEQFF	TGTGCCACCAGCACAACAGCCTCCGGGACGGAGGACAATGAGCAGTTCTTC
TRBV20-1	TRBD2	TRBJ2-1	many	CSARGLAGAGEQFF	TGCAGTGCTAGAGGTCTAGCGGGAGCGGGTGAGCAGTTCTTC
TRBV29-1	TRBD1	TRBJ1-2	many	CSVAGTGFGYTF	TGCAGCGTCGCCGGGACAGGGTTTGGCTACACCTTC
TRBV6-2/TRBV6-3	NA	TRBJ2-1	many	CASGTYSYNEQFF	TGTGCCAGCGGGACTTACTCCTACAATGAGCAGTTCTTC
TRBV28	TRBD2	TRBJ2-7	many	CASTNLADPGQYF	TGTGCCAGCACCAACCTAGCGGACCCGGGGCAGTACTTC
TRBV13	TRBD2	TRBJ2-3	many	CASSLEPSGRGQDTQYF	TGTGCCAGCAGCTTAGAACCAAGCGGGAGAGGGCAAGATACGCAGTATTTT